Here is one T cell receptor (beta chain) with its context. The antigen is unknown. V lost 3 bases, J lost 4 bases, and 6 bases stayed unmatched. CDR3 size: 16 residues. Germline V gene lookup returns CDR1 LGHNA and CDR2 YSLEER. The data are from a study of blood T cells in healthy people across ages. PCR was performed a second time for about 6 to 12 cycles using a sample-barcoded 5' primer and a J-beta primer mix. A 12-random-nucleotide template-switch adaptor tagged each cDNA molecule. Each CDR3 protein gets one entry after TCRdb re-called the 5' RACE reads with MiXCR. The profile shows 450,000 to 650,000 distinct CDR3 sequences, nearly 25% of them singletons. Regarding the study as a whole: Naive T cell percentage strongly correlated with TCR beta diversity.

The same sample was also studied in work on T cells of mothers and their children.

Sequencing was performed on blood. J is TRBJ1-3 and V is TRBV4-3, with TRBD1 matching 10 bases. This receptor was identified in a boy aged 10-17 years in good health. This CDR3 reads CASSQEPGQGGNTIYF. Written as DNA, the CDR3 is TGCGCCAGCAGCCAGGAACCGGGACAGGGGGGAAACACCATATATTTT.